The 27 T cell receptor beta chains given below trace back to one sample, sequenced in a study of graft-versus-host responses after intestinal transplantation. Generated by immunoSEQ multiplex PCR, the TCRdb table keeps only in-frame clones and is missing some. Of about 80,000 clones listed, 92% were seen once; the top ten hold over 0.55%. The sequences come from PBMCs, collected 98 days after intestinal transplantation. The source of these receptors is a human patient who received an intestinal transplant, so some T cells may come from the graft donor.

The rearrangement joins TRBV6-5 to TRBJ1-2; D is uncertain. The CDR3 length is 13 residues. Germline CDR1 is MNHEY and CDR2 is SVGAGI. Trimming pared 0 bases from V and 3 bases from J, leaving 5 bases between. For the CDR3, the DNA is TGTGCCAGCAGTTACTCAGGAGACTATGGCTACACCTTC. It is translated as CASSYSGDYGYTF.

The genes are TRBV10-3 and TRBJ2-2; no clear D. V lost 2 bases and J 3 bases, leaving 13 bases between the germline ends. Germline loops: CDR1 ENHRY, CDR2 SYGVKD. The CDR3 runs 16 residues. CDR3 sequence reads: CAISERKRTHTGELFF. CDR3 DNA: TGTGCCATCAGTGAGCGAAAGAGGACCCACACCGGGGAGCTGTTTTTT.

The gene calls are TRBV6-1 and TRBJ2-7; 10 bases match TRBD2. CDR3 length: 17 residues. Trimming at V came to 4 bases and at J to 4 bases, leaving 13 bases not matched to a gene. From germline, CDR1 is MNHNS and CDR2 SASEGT. The CDR3 coding sequence is TGTGCCAGCAGTGCTTACCCCCTAGCGGGAGAGAGGTACGAGCAGTACTTC. The encoded protein is CASSAYPLAGERYEQYF.

The chain carries TRBV28 and TRBJ2-1, with unresolved D. The germline gives CDR1 MDHEN, CDR2 SYDVKM. V gave up 3 bases and J gave up 4 bases, with 10 bases separating them. The CDR3 spans 14 residues. The chain's CDR3 is CASSFSPSYNEQFF. The CDR3 bases are TGTGCCAGCAGTTTCAGCCCCTCTTACAATGAGCAGTTCTTC.

The chain uses TRBV5-4 and TRBJ2-5; unclear D gene. Trimming pared 1 base from V and 3 bases from J, leaving 10 bases between. Per the germline V gene, CDR1 is SGHNT and CDR2 is YYREEE (reference sequence). CDR3 size: 14 residues. The CDR3 coding sequence is TGTGCCAGCAGCTTGAGACAAGACAAAGAGACCCAGTACTTC. It specifies CASSLRQDKETQYF.

This clone appeared a few times. The rearrangement joins TRBV9 to TRBJ2-5; no clear D gene. CDR1 and CDR2 (germline): SGDLS, YYNGEE. The CDR3 spans 13 residues. Trimming stripped 0 bases from V and 3 bases from J, with 6 bases between. The CDR3: CASSVGPKETQYF. CDR3 bases: TGTGCCAGCAGCGTAGGCCCGAAAGAGACCCAGTACTTC. Together with reference TRBV9 and TRBJ2-5, the CDR3 gives the full variable domain: DSGVTQTPKHLITATGQRVTLRCSPRSGDLSVYWYQQSLDQGLQFLIQYYNGEERAKGNILERFSAQQFPDLHSELNLSSLELGDSALYFCASSVGPKETQYFGPGTRLLVL.

Only a few counts were recorded for this clone. The V call is TRBV15, the J call TRBJ2-1, with 7 positions matching TRBD2. The ends lost 3 bases at V and 4 bases at J; junction bases unmatched: 6. CDR1 and CDR2 (germline): LNHNV, YYDKDF (reference sequence). The length of the CDR3 is 15 residues. The CDR3 coding sequence is TGTGCCACCAGCAGGTCTAGCGGAAAATACAATGAGCAGTTCTTC. Translating gives CATSRSSGKYNEQFF.

This chain joins TRBV5-1 and TRBJ1-6; D may be TRBD1 (5 bases). CDR1 is SGHRS, CDR2 YFSETQ, per germline. Trimming pared 2 bases from V and 7 bases from J, leaving 10 bases between. This CDR3 spans 14 amino acids. CDR3 in amino acids: CASSFGWDNSPLHF. The CDR3 region has the DNA TGCGCCAGCAGCTTTGGCTGGGACAATTCACCCCTCCACTTT.

J is TRBJ1-5 and V is TRBV19, with D possibly matching TRBD1 (5 bases). The length of the CDR3 is 16 residues. Germline V lookup: CDR1 LNHDA, CDR2 SQIVND (reference sequence). V lost 6 bases and J lost 4, with 19 bases in between. The CDR3 DNA reads TGTGCCAGTAGCCAGACAGTTCCGACCCGTAATCAGCCCCAGCATTTT. It encodes CASSQTVPTRNQPQHF. Variable domain in full (rest from reference TRBV19 and TRBJ1-5): DGGITQSPKYLFRKEGQNVTLSCEQNLNHDAMYWYRQDPGQGLRLIYYSQIVNDFQKGDIAEGYSVSREKKESFPLTVTSAQKNPTAFYLCASSQTVPTRNQPQHFGDGTRLSIL.

V is TRBV27 and J is TRBJ1-2; 7 nucleotides line up with TRBD1. The V segment lost 2 bases and the J segment 5 bases; nucleotides outside the gene matches: 5. Germline lookup yields CDR1 MNHEY and CDR2 SMNVEV (reference sequence). This CDR3 region has 14 residues. The CDR3, as DNA: TGTGCCAGCAGTTTACGGGGGACAGCGTATGGCTACACCTTC. Encoded protein: CASSLRGTAYGYTF.

This sequence joins TRBV4-1 and TRBJ2-3; 7 bases map to TRBD2. From germline, CDR1 is MGHRA and CDR2 YSYEKL. Trimming took 3 bases from V and 2 from J; bases not matched to a gene: 2. This CDR3 is built from 14 residues. The DNA of the CDR3 is TGCGCCAGCAGCCAGGGGACTACCACAGATACGCAGTATTTT. Its translation is CASSQGTTTDTQYF.

The chain links TRBV5-6 to TRBJ2-1, with D perhaps matching TRBD1 (5 bases). With 1 base removed from V and 0 bases from J, the gap between germline ends came to 11 bases. This CDR3 spans 16 amino acids. Germline CDR1 and CDR2: SGHDT and YYEEEE. In DNA, the CDR3 is TGTGCCAGCAGCTTGCTCAGGGAATTCTCCTACAATGAGCAGTTCTTC. Translated, it gives CASSLLREFSYNEQFF.

The CDR3 region is CASSLGTGRQETQYF. The CDR3 nucleotides read TGTGCCAGCAGTTTGGGGACAGGCCGGCAAGAGACCCAGTACTTC. The gene calls are TRBV27 and TRBJ2-5; 8 bases agree with TRBD1. The V gene's germline CDR1 is MNHEY and CDR2 SMNVEV (reference sequence). This CDR3 is 15 amino acids long. With 3 bases clipped from V and 2 bases from J, the junction kept 5 bases outside the gene matches.

This clone was seen once. J is TRBJ2-2 and V is TRBV2; D is perhaps TRBD1 (6 bases). The CDR3 runs 15 residues. Germline lookup yields CDR1 SNHLY and CDR2 FYNNEI. V was shortened by 3 bases and J by 2 bases, with 10 bases between the two germline ends. The CDR3 coding sequence is TGTGCCAGCAGTGAGATACAGGGTAACACCGGGGAGCTGTTTTTT. Translated: CASSEIQGNTGELFF.

CDR3 loop: CASSPSGPYEQYF. The CDR3 DNA reads TGCGCCAGCAGTCCATCGGGACCCTACGAGCAGTACTTC. The chain links TRBV5-1 to TRBJ2-7; possibly TRBD1 or TRBD2 for D (5 bases each). The CDR3 length is 13 residues. V lost 5 bases and J 2 bases, leaving 11 bases between the germline ends. CDR1 is SGHRS, CDR2 YFSETQ, per germline.

This clone appeared a single time. The chain combines TRBV11-3 with TRBJ2-2; TRBD1 agrees at 8 bases. With 4 bases clipped from V and 6 bases from J, the junction kept 7 bases outside the gene matches. There are 15 residues in the CDR3. Germline-derived CDR1 and CDR2 are SGHNT and YENEEA. The CDR3 DNA is TGTGCCAGCAGCTCCTCGGAACAGGGGGCCGGGGAGCTGTTTTTT. Amino acids: CASSSSEQGAGELFF.

This chain uses TRBV5-1 with TRBJ2-3; 10 bases are a match to TRBD2. The CDR3 runs 14 residues. Trimming cost V 4 bases and J 5 bases; bases outside gene matches: 4. Per the germline V gene, CDR1 is SGHRS and CDR2 is YFSETQ. The CDR3 DNA sequence: TGCGCCAGCAGCCTATGGACTAGCGGAGATACGCAGTATTTT. It encodes CASSLWTSGDTQYF. Looking up the rest from reference TRBV5-1 and TRBJ2-3 gives the full variable domain: KAGVTQTPRYLIKTRGQQVTLSCSPISGHRSVSWYQQTPGQGLQFLFEYFSETQRNKGNFPGRFSGRQFSNSRSEMNVSTLELGDSALYLCASSLWTSGDTQYFGPGTRLTVL.

The genes are TRBV6-5 and TRBJ1-1; 7 positions agree with TRBD1. Germline assignment: CDR1 MNHEY and CDR2 SVGAGI. This CDR3 comprises 16 residues. V dropped 0 bases and J dropped 5; count of bases not matched to a gene: 9. This CDR3 is CASSYSPQGMGTEAFF. As DNA, the CDR3 is TGTGCCAGCAGTTACTCTCCACAGGGGATGGGGACTGAAGCTTTCTTT.

This rearrangement joins TRBV6-5 to TRBJ1-1, with 9 bases matching TRBD1. This CDR3 is built from 11 residues. Germline CDR1 and CDR2: MNHEY and SVGAGI. The trim removed 6 bases at V and 12 bases at J, leaving 5 bases unmatched. CDR3 sequence (DNA): TGTGCCAGCAGAGCCGGGACAGGGACTTTCTTT. It yields the protein CASRAGTGTFF.

This chain links TRBV9 with TRBJ2-1, with a tentative D call TRBD2 (5 bases). Trimming took 2 bases from V and 4 from J, leaving 10 bases between them. The CDR3 covers 14 residues. Germline CDR1 SGDLS, CDR2 YYNGEE. CDR3 DNA sequence: TGTGCCAGCAGCGTTGAGGGAGCGTACAATGAGCAGTTCTTC. Translating gives CASSVEGAYNEQFF.

J is TRBJ2-5 and V is TRBV7-8, with D unclear. V shed 1 base and J shed 4 bases, with 7 bases lying between them. The CDR3 consists of 13 residues. Per germline, CDR1 SGHVS and CDR2 FQNEAQ. The CDR3 region is CASSLGRSETQYF. CDR3 nucleotide sequence: TGTGCCAGCAGCTTAGGAAGGTCAGAGACCCAGTACTTC.

The gene calls are TRBV28 and TRBJ1-2, with 9 bases that match TRBD1. The V gene's germline CDR1 is MDHEN and CDR2 SYDVKM. The V gene end was trimmed by 5 bases and the J gene end by 5 bases; junction bases not matched to a gene: 6. There are 14 residues in the CDR3. Here the CDR3 DNA reads TGTGCCAGCAGTCTGGGACAGGGACTTTATGGCTACACCTTC. Its translation: CASSLGQGLYGYTF.

The chain carries TRBV4-1 and TRBJ2-7, with 8 bases matching TRBD2. J lost 3 bases, V lost 3 bases, and 7 bases had no gene match. Per germline, CDR1 MGHRA and CDR2 YSYEKL. The CDR3 is made up of 15 amino acids. CDR3 DNA sequence: TGCGCCAGCAGCCACCCTGGGACTAGGATCTACGAGCAGTACTTC. Amino acid sequence: CASSHPGTRIYEQYF.

V is TRBV15 and J is TRBJ1-5; D possibly corresponds to TRBD1 (5 bases). V was trimmed by 2 bases and J by 5 bases, leaving 13 bases between them. The CDR3 is 15 residues long. Germline-derived CDR1 and CDR2 are LNHNV and YYDKDF (reference sequence). The CDR3 protein is CATSRTRLGDQPQHF. The CDR3 nucleotides are TGTGCCACCAGCAGAACCCGATTGGGGGATCAGCCCCAGCATTTT. Full variable domain (missing parts from reference TRBV15 and TRBJ1-5): DAMVIQNPRYQVTQFGKPVTLSCSQTLNHNVMYWYQQKSSQAPKLLFHYYDKDFNNEADTPDNFQSRRPNTSFCFLDIRSPGLGDTAMYLCATSRTRLGDQPQHFGDGTRLSIL.

The DNA of the CDR3 is TGCGCCAGCAGCTTGCCACAGGAGGCCACAGATACGCAGTATTTT. The encoded protein is CASSLPQEATDTQYF. V gene TRBV5-1 combines with J gene TRBJ2-3; D may be TRBD1 or TRBD2 (5 bases each). Germline CDR1 is SGHRS and CDR2 is YFSETQ. Between the trimmed V and J ends, which lost 1 base and 2 bases, there was a span of 11 bases. CDR3 length: 15 amino acids.

The rearrangement joins TRBV28 to TRBJ2-7; 7 bases agree with TRBD1. V was clipped by 2 bases and J by 1 base; unmatched bases: 17. This CDR3 has 19 amino acids. In germline, CDR1 is MDHEN, CDR2 SYDVKM. The CDR3 region is CASSLKPGRGFLSSYEQYF. CDR3 DNA: TGTGCCAGCAGTTTAAAGCCCGGCAGGGGGTTCCTTTCTTCCTACGAGCAGTACTTC. The whole variable domain, remainder taken from reference TRBV28 and TRBJ2-7, is DVKVTQSSRYLVKRTGEKVFLECVQDMDHENMFWYRQDPGLGLRLIYFSYDVKMKEKGDIPEGYSVSREKKERFSLILESASTNQTSMYLCASSLKPGRGFLSSYEQYFGPGTRLTVT.

This chain connects TRBV4-2 to TRBJ1-1; 8 nucleotides line up with TRBD1. CDR1 and CDR2 from the germline V gene are LGHNA and YNFKEQ. Unmatched junction bases numbered 3, after V lost 0 bases and J lost 3 bases. This CDR3 contains 15 residues. CDR3 region: CASSQEDRADTEAFF. DNA of the CDR3: TGTGCCAGCAGCCAAGAGGACAGGGCGGACACTGAAGCTTTCTTT.